This TCR beta chain was identified in a study of shared clonotypes between healthy human individuals. Sequencing was performed with immunoSEQ multiplex PCR; in TCRdb, only in-frame clones are kept and a portion is missing. The repertoire consists of around 1.4 million clones, with around 98.5% occurring once and the leading ten covering approximately 0.4%. Naive CD4+ cells were CD45RA-selected; the remaining cells were memory. CDR1 and CDR2 from the germline V gene are WNHNN and SYGVQD (reference sequence). The CDR3 contains 14 residues. Trimming stripped 4 bases from V and 6 bases from J, with 14 bases between.

The chain couples TRBV10-1 to TRBJ2-3; D not resolved. The TCR sequence derives from a man aged 25 to 45 in good health. Sequenced material: naive CD4+ T cells sorted from blood. As for subset: CD45RA+ positively selected. CDR3 loop: CASSAHPSEDTQYF. The CDR3 region has the DNA TGCGCCAGCAGTGCCCATCCCTCAGAGGATACGCAGTATTTT.